This is a list of T cell receptor beta chains from one sample in a study of monozygotic twins with inflammatory bowel disease. TCRdb re-called the 5' RACE reads and catalogs CDR3 proteins one per entry, DNA excluded. Recorded for this sample: about 380,000 distinct CDR3 sequences. Sequencing was done on a sample of blood. Receptors originate from a human donor with ulcerative colitis or Crohn's disease, or a healthy co-twin of an affected twin (not recorded which). The CDR3 runs from the conserved cysteine through the conserved F or W.

V gene: TRBV7-2
J gene: TRBJ1-4
CDR3 protein: CASSFDRAEKLFF

V gene: TRBV18
J gene: TRBJ2-7
CDR3 protein: CTSSSWTGPSYEQYF

V gene: TRBV19
J gene: TRBJ2-7
CDR3 protein: CASSITVSYEQYF

V gene: TRBV6-2/TRBV6-3
J gene: TRBJ1-6
CDR3 protein: CASSYPDRDDSPLHF

V gene: TRBV7-9
J gene: TRBJ1-3
CDR3 protein: CASSSRTESPHTIYF

V gene: TRBV20-1
J gene: TRBJ2-6
CDR3 protein: CSASNLPGQGRSNSGANVLTF

V gene: TRBV19
J gene: TRBJ1-2
CDR3 protein: CATSQGLDYHGYTF

V gene: TRBV28
J gene: TRBJ2-1
CDR3 protein: CASSNGGDNEQFF

V gene: TRBV10-3
J gene: TRBJ2-3
CDR3 protein: CAISEGDRGRGTDTQYF

V gene: TRBV4-2
J gene: TRBJ1-5
CDR3 protein: CASSFTDQPQHF

V gene: TRBV4-2
J gene: TRBJ2-7
CDR3 protein: CASSQDSGPPYEQYF

V gene: TRBV3-1
J gene: TRBJ1-2
CDR3 protein: CASSLWDRGNYGYTF

V gene: TRBV5-1
J gene: TRBJ2-1
CDR3 protein: CASSLLQGEQFF

V gene: TRBV29-1
J gene: TRBJ2-1
CDR3 protein: CSVVKTSSYNEQFF

V gene: TRBV24-1
J gene: TRBJ2-1
CDR3 protein: CATSERQGKQFF

V gene: TRBV7-2
J gene: TRBJ2-3
CDR3 protein: CASSSFSTDTQYF

V gene: TRBV12-3/TRBV12-4
J gene: TRBJ1-6
CDR3 protein: CASSFSETGTDFKVHF

V gene: TRBV24-1
J gene: TRBJ2-1
CDR3 protein: CATSDLVAGNEQFF

V gene: TRBV28
J gene: TRBJ2-5
CDR3 protein: CASSIYRGLETQYF

V gene: TRBV19
J gene: TRBJ1-2
CDR3 protein: CATQDRGSQNGYTF

V gene: TRBV11-2
J gene: TRBJ2-6
CDR3 protein: CASSLMPLGGSGANVLTF

V gene: TRBV4-1
J gene: TRBJ2-3
CDR3 protein: CASSQERRLIMDTQYF

V gene: TRBV18
J gene: TRBJ2-3
CDR3 protein: CATVQGHADTQYF

V gene: TRBV5-1
J gene: TRBJ1-3
CDR3 protein: CASKASGNTIYF

V gene: TRBV6-2/TRBV6-3
J gene: TRBJ2-7
CDR3 protein: CASSPIGGEQYF

V gene: TRBV5-1
J gene: TRBJ2-5
CDR3 protein: CASSWGGGFQETQYF

V gene: TRBV29-1
J gene: TRBJ2-3
CDR3 protein: CSVLAIPSTDTQYF

V gene: TRBV6-5
J gene: TRBJ2-1
CDR3 protein: CASSYTGLANLYNEQFF

V gene: TRBV7-2
J gene: TRBJ1-2
CDR3 protein: CASSFSSLTTRYGYTF

V gene: TRBV7-9
J gene: TRBJ2-7
CDR3 protein: CASAKPMPYEQYF

V gene: TRBV7-9
J gene: TRBJ2-7
CDR3 protein: CASRGDTNYEQYF

V gene: TRBV2
J gene: TRBJ1-5
CDR3 protein: CASSNDREYQPQHF

V gene: TRBV7-8
J gene: TRBJ2-7
CDR3 protein: CASSLGDKTYEQYF

V gene: TRBV12-3/TRBV12-4
J gene: TRBJ1-1
CDR3 protein: CASSIRQGVTEAFF

V gene: TRBV7-9
J gene: TRBJ2-7
CDR3 protein: CASEDLTYEQYF

V gene: TRBV4-3
J gene: TRBJ2-2
CDR3 protein: CASSQDETMTGELFF

V gene: TRBV7-8
J gene: TRBJ1-3
CDR3 protein: CASSLVAGDTIYF

V gene: TRBV18
J gene: TRBJ1-1
CDR3 protein: CASSPFSGAGTEAFF

V gene: TRBV10-3
J gene: TRBJ2-2
CDR3 protein: CANQWTGSNTGELFF

V gene: TRBV5-1
J gene: TRBJ2-1
CDR3 protein: CASSLIGGEDEQFF

V gene: TRBV7-8
J gene: TRBJ2-2
CDR3 protein: CASSLGWGGTGELFF

V gene: TRBV6-5
J gene: TRBJ1-6
CDR3 protein: CASSYSQLSSYNSPLHF

V gene: TRBV7-2
J gene: TRBJ2-5
CDR3 protein: CASSFSRGEGETQYF

V gene: TRBV11-3
J gene: TRBJ1-1
CDR3 protein: CASSFQENTEAFF

V gene: TRBV6-2/TRBV6-3
J gene: TRBJ1-6
CDR3 protein: CASSLLTGGRSPLHF

V gene: TRBV27
J gene: TRBJ1-2
CDR3 protein: CASSLGQAHSYGYTF

V gene: TRBV5-1
J gene: TRBJ2-7
CDR3 protein: CASSPTGGFSYEQYF

V gene: TRBV7-9
J gene: TRBJ1-4
CDR3 protein: CASSPRTGYQEKLFF

V gene: TRBV20-1
J gene: TRBJ1-1
CDR3 protein: CSARAELNTEAFF